Listed below are T cell receptor beta chains from one sample, sequenced in a study of post-analysis software for immune sequencing data. TCRdb re-analysed the PCR reads in MiXCR, keeping a single row per CDR3 protein. Of some 370,000 distinct CDR3 sequences in the sample, approximately 38% are singletons; the top ten hold roughly an eighth. Sample: blood. The receptors shown here come from a girl between 5 and 17 years old with multiple sclerosis. Each CDR3 is given with its conserved first and last residue. D genes are given only for firm matches. Part of the rows lack a size; the others show once, few, many or a class for expanded clones.

D,V,J,size,CDR3
TRBD2,TRBV4-2,TRBJ2-7,NA,CASSRVGSGGRDEQYF
NA,TRBV7-9,TRBJ2-1,NA,CASSLRGSLTSYNEQFF
NA,TRBV6-1,TRBJ2-1,few,CAGAHLGPYYNEQFF
NA,TRBV6-6,TRBJ2-7,many,CATIRPGVGTYEQYF
TRBD2,TRBV15,NA,NA,CATSARLAGGQTQYF
NA,TRBV5-1,TRBJ2-2,NA,CASSHSQNTGELFF
NA,TRBV7-3,TRBJ2-3,NA,CASSSQRDSKYPSTDTQYF
NA,TRBV30,TRBJ2-3,NA,CAWSRADTQYF
NA,TRBV5-1,TRBJ1-1,NA,CASSLVGGLTEAFF
NA,TRBV6-1,NA,few,CTSRAGTAGWETQYF
TRBD1,TRBV6-1,TRBJ1-2,NA,CASSGTGKGITF
NA,TRBV3-1,TRBJ2-4,few,CASSQGPNIQYF
NA,TRBV10-1,TRBJ2-7,few,CASSELTDPYEQYF
NA,TRBV29-1,TRBJ1-2,few,CSVEDIIGGNGYTF
TRBD2,TRBV2,TRBJ2-1,NA,CATSWGGGYNEQFF
NA,TRBV20-1,TRBJ1-5,NA,CSAGGGVYQPQHF
NA,TRBV6-5,TRBJ1-5,NA,CASSTQGTQPQHF
TRBD2,TRBV27,TRBJ2-3,NA,CASRPTRLAGGRGDTQYF
TRBD1,TRBV6-1,TRBJ2-1,NA,CASSEAWQGVYNEQFF
NA,TRBV27,TRBJ2-4,few,CASSLRWAGADIQYF
NA,TRBV12-3/TRBV12-4,TRBJ2-3,once,CASREWIKTDTQYF
NA,TRBV18,TRBJ2-7,NA,CASSTQGRSYEQYF
NA,TRBV12-3/TRBV12-4,TRBJ2-1,NA,CASRRDRGEQFF
TRBD1,TRBV29-1,TRBJ2-1,NA,CSVEPNPGQGEFF
TRBD1,TRBV20-1,TRBJ1-1,NA,CSARGGAVTNTEAFF
NA,TRBV7-6,TRBJ1-5,NA,CASSYGLDAEPQHF
TRBD2,TRBV20-1,TRBJ2-1,NA,CSARPGTSGALLDYNEQFF
NA,TRBV12-3/TRBV12-4,TRBJ1-5,NA,CASSWTDNQPQHF
NA,TRBV4-1,TRBJ2-4,NA,CASSPGTPEGAKNIQYF
TRBD1,TRBV6-1,TRBJ1-5,few,CASSADRAQPQHF
TRBD1,TRBV20-1,TRBJ1-6,few,CSALPGGPSSPLHF
NA,TRBV6-5,TRBJ2-7,NA,CASSYSFSPGNPYEQYF
TRBD2,TRBV29-1,TRBJ2-3,few,CSVATSGGANTQYF
TRBD2,TRBV6-2/TRBV6-3,TRBJ2-1,NA,CASSGGGSSYNEQFF
NA,TRBV6-1,TRBJ1-5,NA,CASSGSVVNQPQHF
NA,TRBV6-2/TRBV6-3,TRBJ1-2,NA,CATGWAGGYGYTF
NA,TRBV29-1,TRBJ2-5,NA,CSVEWSAHLQETQYF
NA,TRBV12-3/TRBV12-4,TRBJ2-7,NA,CASSESIGIPTQYEQYF
NA,TRBV6-6,TRBJ1-4,NA,CASTIGGVTNEKLFF
NA,TRBV3-1,TRBJ1-2,few,CASSQVLWGRSTNYGYTF
NA,TRBV7-9,TRBJ2-3,NA,CASSLPLTSLVTQYF
NA,TRBV28,TRBJ2-5,NA,CASSLLAGVETQYF
NA,TRBV5-6,TRBJ1-5,few,CASSLMGSNQPQHF
NA,TRBV10-3,TRBJ2-5,few,CAISEGLWGKETQYF
NA,TRBV7-9,TRBJ2-1,NA,CASGQGRNFNNEQFF
NA,TRBV5-1,TRBJ1-5,many,CASSPEGDQPQHF
NA,TRBV5-1,TRBJ1-2,many,CASSLPDSIYGYTF
NA,TRBV5-1,NA,NA,CASSLQRRMETQYF
NA,TRBV5-4,TRBJ1-4,NA,CASSLMGDDEKLFF
TRBD2,TRBV11-2,NA,NA,CASSRTSGVETQYF
NA,TRBV5-1,TRBJ1-1,NA,CASSLAGANTGAFF
TRBD1,TRBV7-2,TRBJ2-5,few,CASSSGTEAAGTQYF
NA,TRBV4-2,TRBJ2-7,NA,CASSHTPVGEGAYEQYF
TRBD2,TRBV27,TRBJ2-7,NA,CASSSRASGRTYEQYF
TRBD1,TRBV5-1,TRBJ2-5,few,CASSPRDRAIEETQYF
TRBD1,TRBV28,TRBJ2-3,few,CASSRQGVSDTQYF
TRBD1,TRBV2,TRBJ2-6,NA,CASRDRAGANVLTF
TRBD2,TRBV29-1,TRBJ2-1,many,CSASGGPYNEQFF
TRBD2,TRBV20-1,TRBJ2-2,NA,CSARGGNTGELFF
NA,TRBV5-5,TRBJ1-6,few,CASSWRGTPENSPLHF